Listed below are T cell receptor beta chains from one sample, sequenced in a study of technical replicates of blood from several donors. The protocol was immunoSEQ multiplex PCR, while the TCRdb copy is restricted to in-frame clones and leaves out a portion. This sample yields approximately 94,000 clones, of which roughly 95% are seen a single time; about 0.34% belongs to the top ten. The sample taken for sequencing was T cells isolated from PBMCs. The receptors here all came from a human donor in good health. The CDR3 runs from the conserved cysteine through the conserved F or W. A D gene is named only where the DNA matches it firmly. Where a row states a size, it is once, few, many or the class of an expanded clone; other rows omit it.

J | D | V | size | CDR3 | DNA
TRBJ2-1 | TRBD2 | TRBV19 | NA | CASSTTASGLYNEQFF | TGTGCCAGTAGTACGACTGCTAGCGGGCTCTACAATGAGCAGTTCTTC
TRBJ2-7 | TRBD2 | TRBV2 | NA | CASSDVSGRMNYEQYF | TGTGCCAGCAGTGACGTTAGCGGGAGAATGAACTACGAGCAGTACTTC
TRBJ2-5 | NA | TRBV15 | NA | CATSRDRESETQYF | TGTGCCACCAGCAGAGATCGGGAAAGTGAGACCCAGTACTTC
TRBJ2-3 | NA | TRBV30 | NA | CAWSVAFLDTQYF | TGTGCCTGGAGTGTTGCGTTCTTGGATACGCAGTATTTT
TRBJ1-2 | NA | TRBV28 | NA | CASSLAQGYYGYTF | TGTGCCAGCAGTTTAGCCCAGGGTTACTATGGCTACACCTTC
TRBJ1-4 | NA | TRBV2 | NA | CASSRQSTNEKLFF | TGTGCCAGCAGTCGTCAGTCAACTAATGAAAAACTGTTTTTT
TRBJ2-7 | TRBD2 | TRBV11-2 | NA | CASSSGTTLRVGEQYF | TGTGCCAGCAGCTCGGGGACTACCTTAAGAGTCGGCGAGCAGTACTTC
TRBJ2-7 | TRBD2 | TRBV7-3 | NA | CASSLRAGGEQYF | TGTGCCAGCAGCTTAAGGGCGGGGGGTGAGCAGTACTTC
TRBJ2-7 | TRBD2 | TRBV25-1 | NA | CASSVTRDYYEQYF | TGTGCCAGCAGTGTAACTCGGGACTACTACGAGCAGTACTTC
TRBJ2-1 | NA | TRBV6-1 | NA | CASSEPWEQVRREQFF | TGTGCCAGCAGTGAGCCTTGGGAGCAGGTTCGACGTGAGCAGTTCTTC
TRBJ1-5 | NA | TRBV30 | NA | CAWSLPGLGGQPQHF | TGTGCCTGGAGTCTTCCCGGCCTCGGGGGGCAGCCCCAGCATTTT
TRBJ2-1 | TRBD2 | TRBV29-1 | NA | CSVEDLTAGGPSEQFF | TGCAGCGTTGAAGATCTTACAGCGGGAGGGCCCTCTGAGCAGTTCTTC
TRBJ2-2 | TRBD1 | TRBV6-5 | NA | CASSWNRDSPTGELFF | TGTGCCAGCAGTTGGAACCGGGACAGCCCCACCGGGGAGCTGTTTTTT
TRBJ2-1 | TRBD2 | TRBV7-7 | NA | CASSLGIAGGDNEQFF | TGTGCCAGCAGCTTAGGTATAGCGGGGGGGGACAATGAGCAGTTCTTC
TRBJ1-2 | NA | TRBV13 | NA | CASSLGTLTYGYTF | TGTGCCAGCAGCTTAGGGACACTTACCTATGGCTACACCTTC
TRBJ1-2 | NA | TRBV7-9 | NA | CASSFSPANYGYTF | TGTGCCAGCAGCTTCAGTCCAGCTAACTATGGCTACACCTTC
TRBJ2-7 | TRBD2 | TRBV28 | NA | CASRTSGSGYGQYF | TGTGCCAGCCGGACTAGCGGGAGTGGGTACGGGCAGTACTTC
TRBJ1-2 | NA | TRBV9 | NA | CASSALDDFYGYTF | TGTGCCAGCAGCGCCCTTGACGACTTCTATGGCTACACCTTC
TRBJ2-3 | TRBD2 | TRBV15 | few | CATEAGGYPDTQYF | TGTGCCACCGAGGCGGGAGGGTACCCAGATACGCAGTATTTT
TRBJ2-7 | NA | TRBV2 | NA | CASRSDPYEQYF | TGTGCCAGCAGGTCAGATCCCTACGAGCAGTACTTC
TRBJ2-5 | TRBD2 | TRBV28 | NA | CASSSFGLVGETQYF | TGTGCCAGCAGTTCCTTTGGACTAGTAGGAGAGACCCAGTACTTC
TRBJ2-1 | TRBD2 | TRBV27 | NA | CASSLRGGVLVAGPNNEQFF | TGTGCCAGCAGTTTGCGGGGGGGCGTATTGGTTGCAGGGCCGAACAATGAGCAGTTCTTC
TRBJ2-2 | TRBD2 | TRBV9 | once | CASSVGSSGRRDTGELFF | TGTGCCAGCAGCGTAGGGTCTAGCGGGAGGCGGGACACCGGGGAGCTGTTTTTT
TRBJ2-1 | TRBD2 | TRBV7-2 | NA | CASLLAGLFNEQFF | TGTGCCAGCCTGCTAGCGGGTTTGTTCAATGAGCAGTTCTTC
TRBJ2-5 | NA | TRBV7-2 | NA | CASSLAHVGDQETQYF | TGTGCCAGCAGCTTAGCGCATGTCGGTGATCAAGAGACCCAGTACTTC
TRBJ1-2 | NA | TRBV5-4 | NA | CASSLTASNYGYTF | TGTGCCAGCAGCTTGACAGCTAGCAACTATGGCTACACCTTC
TRBJ1-5 | TRBD1 | TRBV5-1 | NA | CASSFAGTGDQPQHF | TGCGCCAGCAGCTTTGCCGGGACAGGGGACCAGCCCCAGCATTTT
TRBJ2-1 | NA | TRBV7-8 | NA | CASSLTSYNEQFF | TGTGCCAGCAGCTTGACTAGCTACAATGAGCAGTTCTTC
TRBJ2-3 | TRBD2 | TRBV5-1 | NA | CASSLAGGIDTQYF | TGCGCCAGCAGCTTAGCGGGAGGGATAGATACGCAGTATTTT
TRBJ1-2 | NA | TRBV19 | NA | CASSIQAGPLGYTF | TGTGCCAGTAGTATCCAGGCAGGGCCTTTGGGCTACACCTTC
TRBJ2-5 | TRBD2 | TRBV9 | NA | CASSAGTSGIETQYF | TGTGCCAGCAGCGCCGGGACTAGCGGCATAGAGACCCAGTACTTC
TRBJ2-7 | TRBD1 | TRBV6-5 | NA | CASTTGNALKQYF | TGTGCCAGCACGACAGGGAATGCGTTGAAGCAGTACTTC
TRBJ2-3 | NA | TRBV7-2 | NA | CASSLRGSGDTQYF | TGTGCCAGCAGCCTCCGGGGGTCGGGAGATACGCAGTATTTT
TRBJ2-7 | NA | TRBV30 | NA | CAWSAGVGVSYEQYF | TGTGCCTGGAGTGCAGGGGTCGGCGTCTCCTACGAGCAGTACTTC
TRBJ1-5 | NA | TRBV27 | NA | CASSPERGWFNQPQHF | TGTGCCAGCAGCCCGGAGCGGGGTTGGTTCAATCAGCCCCAGCATTTT
TRBJ2-7 | TRBD1 | TRBV6-1 | NA | CASIPLGGSQGEQYF | TGTGCCAGCATCCCTCTAGGGGGCTCGCAAGGCGAGCAGTACTTC
TRBJ1-1 | TRBD1 | TRBV6-5 | NA | CASSYYGTGNTEAFF | TGTGCCAGCAGTTATTATGGGACAGGGAACACTGAAGCTTTCTTT
TRBJ2-1 | TRBD2 | TRBV7-7 | NA | CASSPGLANNEQFF | TGTGCCAGCAGCCCCGGACTAGCAAACAATGAGCAGTTCTTC
TRBJ1-3 | NA | TRBV10-3 | NA | CAIGERGTGNTIYF | TGTGCCATCGGGGAAAGGGGAACTGGAAACACCATATATTTT
TRBJ1-2 | NA | TRBV19 | NA | CASSSYRFPLTNYGYTF | TGTGCCAGTAGTAGCTACAGGTTCCCCCTAACTAACTATGGCTACACCTTC
TRBJ1-1 | TRBD1 | TRBV6-1 | NA | CASEGAGGAFF | TGTGCCAGCGAGGGGGCAGGGGGAGCTTTCTTT
TRBJ1-1 | TRBD1 | TRBV15 | NA | CATSRVRQGVTEAFF | TGTGCCACCAGCAGGGTAAGACAGGGTGTGACTGAAGCTTTCTTT
TRBJ2-1 | TRBD2 | TRBV30 | NA | CAWSKGGSGGNEQFF | TGTGCCTGGAGTAAGGGCGGGAGCGGTGGCAATGAGCAGTTCTTC
TRBJ1-2 | NA | TRBV28 | NA | CASTAGAAPYGYTF | TGTGCCAGCACCGCGGGGGCAGCTCCCTATGGCTACACCTTC
TRBJ1-2 | TRBD1 | TRBV6-1 | once | CASSEATDRPYGYTF | TGTGCCAGCAGTGAAGCAACGGACAGGCCCTATGGCTACACCTTC
TRBJ2-5 | NA | TRBV2 | NA | CASTDQETQYF | TGTGCCAGCACAGACCAAGAGACCCAGTACTTC
TRBJ2-7 | NA | TRBV30 | NA | CAWRQRNDEQYF | TGTGCCTGGAGGCAGAGGAATGACGAGCAGTACTTC
TRBJ2-7 | TRBD1 | TRBV6-1 | NA | CASSDYRGYEQYF | TGTGCCAGCAGTGACTACAGGGGCTACGAGCAGTACTTC
TRBJ2-2 | NA | TRBV27 | once | CASSFSVAQGFNTGELFF | TGTGCCAGCAGTTTCTCGGTTGCACAGGGATTTAACACCGGGGAGCTGTTTTTT
TRBJ1-1 | NA | TRBV9 | NA | CASSAGGYTEAFF | TGTGCCAGCAGCGCGGGGGGATACACTGAAGCTTTCTTT
TRBJ2-7 | NA | TRBV19 | NA | CASSFYGSSYEQYF | TGTGCCAGTAGTTTCTACGGGAGCTCCTACGAGCAGTACTTC
TRBJ1-2 | NA | TRBV19 | NA | CASSIDFGYGYTF | TGTGCCAGTAGTATAGATTTCGGCTATGGCTACACCTTC